This TCR beta chain appears in the sequencing data of a study of OX40 agonist ivuxolimab in advanced cancers. Study information: Males comprised around 80% of the group, whose mean age was about 62 years (range 23 to 79). Points from the study as a whole: People who partly responded at 0.1-3.0 mg/kg had some of the least clonal expansion seen. Clones of CD4+ and CD8+ blood T cells grew by week 6 at doses of 0.1 to 3.0 mg/kg. Normalized expansion of T-cell clones was also low for some nonresponders.

Germline CDR1 and CDR2: SNHLY and FYNNEI. The CDR3 sequence is 17 residues long. Trimming took off 6 bases at V and 4 bases at J, with 24 bases between the two ends. For this clone: Its antigen remains unidentified.

TCRdb's table, derived via immunoSEQ multiplex PCR, lists solely in-frame clones and lacks some. The sample lists more than 50,000 clones; approximately 90% were seen once. This sample comprised CD4+ or CD8+ T cells sorted from blood, obtained in a trial of the OX40 agonist ivuxolimab. The receptor was derived from an adult with an advanced solid tumor such as melanoma, head and neck, liver or kidney cancer. This chain uses TRBV2 with TRBJ1-1; no clear D. The CDR3 sequence is CASRPSIFGPKSTEAFF. CDR3 sequence (DNA): TGTGCCAGCAGGCCCTCGATTTTTGGCCCTAAGAGCACTGAAGCTTTCTTT. Supplemented by reference TRBV2 and TRBJ1-1, the full variable domain reads EPEVTQTPSHQVTQMGQEVILRCVPISNHLYFYWYRQILGQKVEFLVSFYNNEISEKSEIFDDQFSVERPDGSNFTLKIRSTKLEDSAMYFCASRPSIFGPKSTEAFFGQGTRLTVV.